This T cell receptor (beta chain) originates from a study of T cells after yellow fever vaccination (dated by TCRdb to the late 2010s). With regard to the full study: Libraries from fractions with low cell numbers were prepared with the SMART-Seq v4 Ultra Low Input RNA kit. To track T-cell clones before and after primary and booster YFV17D yellow fever vaccination, bulk TCR alpha and beta repertoires were sequenced longitudinally. Two healthy male donors made up the cohort, one aged 18 to 29 years and the other aged 30 to 40 years. Blood was drawn at multiple timepoints before and after primary and secondary immunization, with bulk PBMC replicates and cell subsets isolated.

Broad study findings and their caveats: Most clones expanded after primary vaccination (around 96% of CD4 and 88% of CD8) were re-detected after the booster, suggesting that broad memory maintenance occurred. A small fraction of clonotypes showed up in both the CD4 and CD8 compartments, probably as a result of convergent recombination. The study included only a couple of donors, which limits how far the findings can be generalized. The secondary T-cell response was found to be weaker but faster than the primary response, with a peak reached on day 5 rather than on day 15. Because abundant contaminating clonotypes from the bulk population could be contained in FACS-sorted repertoires, computational filtering was required.

Synthesis of TCR cDNA relied on 5'RACE template switching, a step that introduced a universal primer site along with unique molecular identifiers. Priming for cDNA synthesis came from both the TCR alpha and TCR beta constant segments. Two PCR steps were used to amplify libraries, with sample barcodes and sequencing adapters being added in the second step. Libraries were sequenced on Illumina HiSeq 2500 (2x100 bp) or NovaSeq (2x150 bp). The study's processing was this. MIGEC handled demultiplexing of reads and collapsing into UMI consensus sequences, while MiXCR performed V(D)J alignment. Vaccine-responding clonotypes were defined with edgeR using replicate PBMC samples, requiring FDR below 0.01 and a log2 fold change above 5 up to day 15. Each bulk clonotype received a CD4 or CD8 identity based on whether the sequenced CD4 or CD8 repertoire contained that clonotype at higher abundance. TCRdb reprocessed the public reads (quality trimming at Q25 with fastp, clone calling with MiXCR) and kept in-frame beta chains. Every entry covers one CDR3 protein and lists the most common genes and DNA from its rows. The V and J calls here are based on TCRdb, not the publication. The sample has roughly 500,000 distinct CDR3 sequences on record, roughly 19% of them singletons. 13% to 15% of the sample belongs to the ten largest clones.

As encoded in the germline V gene, CDR1 is MGHDK while CDR2 is SYGVNS. Trimming accounts for 3 bases at V and 4 bases at J, while the number of junction bases matched to no gene is 4. Inclusive of the bounding cysteine and phenylalanine, the CDR3 is 15 residues long. Just CDR3 DNA is preserved here, 45 bases in frame from base 1. This clonotype has only a few counts. No cognate antigen has been identified for it. The sample holds no much larger clone one base away, and base qualities are not on file. The treatment or condition label of this sample denotes: live attenuated yellow fever vaccine strain. At every blood-draw timepoint, two biological replicates of bulk PBMCs were collected. A standard Ficoll-Paque protocol was used to isolate PBMCs from peripheral blood. TriZol was used to extract RNA from bulk PBMCs, CD4 and CD8 fractions, and dextramer-positive and dextramer-negative fractions.

This TCR derives from a man aged 30-40 years who received the YFV17D yellow fever vaccine. Here the chain combines TRBV25-1 and TRBJ2-5, with 11 central nucleotides matching TRBD2. The input for sequencing was PBMCs, taken 15 days after the yellow fever booster vaccination. The CDR3 here reads CASSEFLAGGETQYF. The DNA reads as follows: TGTGCCAGCAGTGAGTTCCTAGCGGGAGGAGAGACCCAGTACTTC.